The 22 T cell receptor beta chains below were found in one sample sequenced in a study of CD8 T cell repertoires and HIV-1 epitope variants. Clones were read by immunoSEQ multiplex PCR, and TCRdb kept only the in-frame ones, dropping some. The sample yields tens of thousands of clones, over 70% seen once. The sequenced material came from uncultured baseline CD8+ T cells from peripheral blood mononuclear cells (PBMCs). These receptors originate from a male donor with HIV.

This clone was seen only once. The V gene is TRBV19, the J gene TRBJ2-7, with D possibly TRBD2 on 5 matching bases. Trimming cost V 4 bases and J 4 bases, with 14 bases left between them. The CDR3 has 14 amino acids. Germline-derived CDR1 and CDR2 are LNHDA and SQIVND (reference sequence). The chain's CDR3 is CASSTGREPYEQYF. The CDR3 nucleotides are TGTGCCAGTAGTACAGGCCGGGAACCTTACGAGCAGTACTTC. The full variable domain, rest sourced from reference TRBV19 and TRBJ2-7, is DGGITQSPKYLFRKEGQNVTLSCEQNLNHDAMYWYRQDPGQGLRLIYYSQIVNDFQKGDIAEGYSVSREKKESFPLTVTSAQKNPTAFYLCASSTGREPYEQYFGPGTRLTVT.

By proportion, this clone is medium-sized. V usage is TRBV21-1 and J usage is TRBJ2-1; the tabulated D call, TRBD2, remains unverified against the DNA. TRBV21-1 is deemed a pseudogene. CDR3 length: 15 residues. The chain's CDR3 is CASSKEGLSYNEQFF. DNA of the CDR3: TGTGCCAGCAGCAAGGAGGGTCTCTCCTACAATGAGCAGTTCTTC.

CDR3 DNA: TGTGCCAGCAGCTTAACGAGCACTGAAGCTTTCTTT. Its protein product is CASSLTSTEAFF. The chain combines TRBV11-1 with TRBJ1-1; D not certain. CDR1 is SGHAT and CDR2 is FQDESV in the germline V gene (reference sequence). Trimming cost V 2 bases and J 4 bases, with 5 bases left between them. The CDR3 length is 12 residues.

The chain uses TRBV6-5 and TRBJ1-2; D might be TRBD1 (5 bases). CDR3 length: 13 amino acids. The V gene lost 4 bases and the J gene lost 6 bases, with 12 bases spanning the gap. Germline V CDR1 and CDR2: MNHEY, SVGAGI. CDR3 residues: CASSLGEGDGYTF. The CDR3 DNA sequence: TGTGCCAGCAGTTTGGGGGAGGGAGATGGCTACACCTTC.

The chain joins TRBV19 to TRBJ2-2; the D gene could be TRBD1 or TRBD2 (6 bases each). CDR1 and CDR2 (germline): LNHDA, SQIVND (reference sequence). The CDR3 consists of 15 residues. V shed 6 bases and J shed 7 bases, with 18 bases lying between them. The CDR3, as DNA: TGTGCCAGTAGACCCGAGTGGGGGGCCAGCGGGGAGCTGTTTTTT. Translated, it gives CASRPEWGASGELFF.

The chain is built from TRBV7-9 and TRBJ2-3; D remains unclear. The CDR3 is 17 residues long. CDR1 SEHNR and CDR2 FQNEAQ come from the germline V gene (reference sequence). V was trimmed by 0 bases and J by 4 bases, leaving 17 bases between them. CDR3 DNA sequence: TGTGCCAGCAGCTTAGCGGAAAGTACTATAGGGCCAGATACGCAGTATTTT. It encodes CASSLAESTIGPDTQYF. The full variable domain, its missing parts supplied by reference TRBV7-9 and TRBJ2-3, is DTGVSQNPRHKITKRGQNVTFRCDPISEHNRLYWYRQTLGQGPEFLTYFQNEAQLEKSRLLSDRFSAERPKGSFSTLEIQRTEQGDSAMYLCASSLAESTIGPDTQYFGPGTRLTVL.

This clone was seen only once. Other DNA sequences from this sample encode an identical CDR3 as well. The chain couples TRBV5-1 to TRBJ1-2; D ambiguous. V lost 0 bases and J 8 bases, leaving 8 bases between the germline ends. The CDR3 consists of 12 residues. CDR1 is SGHRS, CDR2 YFSETQ, per germline. The CDR3 protein is CASSLDGGGYTF. The CDR3 DNA reads TGCGCCAGCAGCTTGGACGGAGGAGGCTACACCTTC.

This clone was seen a handful of times. The genes are TRBV18 and TRBJ2-7; D is ambiguous. This CDR3 has 12 amino acids. V shed 3 bases and J shed 4 bases, with 7 bases lying between them. The germline V gene has CDR1 KGHSH and CDR2 LQKENI. CDR3 in DNA: TGTGCCAGCTCACCCGGAACTTACGAGCAGTACTTC. It yields the protein CASSPGTYEQYF. Drawing the rest from reference TRBV18 and TRBJ2-7, the complete variable domain is NAGVMQNPRHLVRRRGQEARLRCSPMKGHSHVYWYRQLPEEGLKFMVYLQKENIIDESGMPKERFSAEFPKEGPSILRIQQVVRGDSAAYFCASSPGTYEQYFGPGTRLTVT.

J is TRBJ1-4 and V is TRBV28; D is unresolved. Per germline, CDR1 MDHEN and CDR2 SYDVKM. The CDR3 runs 14 residues. V lost 3 bases and J lost 7, with 12 bases in between. CDR3 bases: TGTGCCAGCAGTTTTACTACGGTGGGTGAAAAACTGTTTTTT. Translated, it gives CASSFTTVGEKLFF.

This chain connects TRBV19 to TRBJ2-3; D ambiguous. V lost 5 bases and J 4 bases, leaving 10 bases between the germline ends. The germline gives CDR1 LNHDA, CDR2 SQIVND (reference sequence). This CDR3 region has 13 residues. In nucleotides, the CDR3 is TGTGCCAGTAGTTTTACAGCCCCAGATACGCAGTATTTT. Translated, it gives CASSFTAPDTQYF.

This clone was counted only a few times. The chain uses TRBV30 and TRBJ1-2, with 7 bases fitting TRBD1. V lost 3 bases, J lost 7 bases, and 8 bases stayed unmatched. The CDR3 contains 13 residues. Per germline, CDR1 GTSNPN and CDR2 SVGIG (reference sequence). CDR3 sequence reads: CAWSLQGRGGYTF. The CDR3, as DNA: TGTGCCTGGAGCCTACAGGGGAGAGGTGGCTACACCTTC. Together with reference TRBV30 and TRBJ1-2, the CDR3 gives the full variable domain: SQTIHQWPATLVQPVGSPLSLECTVEGTSNPNLYWYRQAAGRGLQLLFYSVGIGQISSEVPQNLSASRPQDRQFILSSKKLLLSDSGFYLCAWSLQGRGGYTFGSGTRLTVV.

V gene TRBV28 combines with J gene TRBJ2-4; D perhaps matches TRBD2 (6 bases). V lost 6 bases and J 6 bases, leaving 18 bases between the germline ends. The CDR3 runs 15 residues. Germline V CDR1 and CDR2: MDHEN, SYDVKM. The CDR3 nucleotides are TGTGCCAGCAGCTGGAAAGCGGGCGGCTTAAACATTCAGTACTTC. It translates to CASSWKAGGLNIQYF.

The rearrangement uses TRBV6-6 and TRBJ2-5; tentative D call: TRBD2 (7 bases). This CDR3 is built from 14 residues. V lost 1 base and J lost 5, with 11 bases in between. Germline CDR1 is MNHNY and CDR2 is SVGAGI (reference sequence). The CDR3: CASSYYRGGETQYF. The CDR3 DNA reads as TGTGCCAGCAGTTACTATAGGGGGGGGGAGACCCAGTACTTC.

This clone was seen only a few times. The rearrangement joins TRBV5-1 to TRBJ2-5; 8 bases line up with TRBD2. Germline lookup yields CDR1 SGHRS and CDR2 YFSETQ. The J segment lost 1 base and the V segment lost 0 bases, leaving 14 bases of the junction unmatched. The CDR3 runs to 19 residues. CDR3 residues: CASSLALTSGHAPQETQYF. The DNA of the CDR3 is TGCGCCAGCAGCTTGGCCCTAACTAGCGGTCATGCTCCCCAAGAGACCCAGTACTTC.

The chain links TRBV5-1 to TRBJ2-1; D is perhaps TRBD2 (6 bases). In germline, CDR1 is SGHRS, CDR2 YFSETQ. Deletions cut 0 bases from V and 1 base from J, with 14 bases between. The CDR3 runs to 17 residues. In nucleotides, the CDR3 is TGCGCCAGCAGCTTGGGAGGTAGCGGAAATTCCTACAATGAGCAGTTCTTC. It encodes CASSLGGSGNSYNEQFF.

The rearrangement links TRBV6-6 to TRBJ1-1; the D gene is possibly TRBD1 (5 bases). Between the trimmed V and J ends, which lost 7 bases and 3 bases, there was a span of 12 bases. CDR1 and CDR2 (germline): MNHNY, SVGAGI (reference sequence). This CDR3 has 13 residues. The CDR3 coding sequence is TGTGCCAGCACCCCGGGGGGGGACACTGAAGCTTTCTTT. It yields the protein CASTPGGDTEAFF.

This clone was seen only once. This rearrangement joins TRBV4-1 to TRBJ2-7; no firm D call. Trimming pared 1 base from V and 4 bases from J, leaving 20 bases between. The CDR3 runs 17 residues. Germline lookup yields CDR1 MGHRA and CDR2 YSYEKL. The DNA of the CDR3 is TGCGCCAGCAGCCAAGTTTCTTTTGGCAGGTTGGAGTACGAGCAGTACTTC. It translates to CASSQVSFGRLEYEQYF.

This clone showed up just a few times. The rearrangement uses TRBV30 and TRBJ1-1, with D possibly TRBD1 on 5 matching bases. The V and J ends lost 7 bases and 1 base respectively, with 10 bases between them. This CDR3 has 12 amino acids. CDR1 is GTSNPN and CDR2 is SVGIG in the germline V gene (reference sequence). CDR3 DNA: TGTGCCTTGGTTGGGGGGAACACTGAAGCTTTCTTT. Its protein is CALVGGNTEAFF.

J is TRBJ1-6 and V is TRBV30; D is unclear. The CDR3 has 12 amino acids. The V gene lost 4 bases and the J gene lost 4 bases, with 5 bases spanning the gap. Looked up from germline, CDR1 is GTSNPN and CDR2 is SVGIG (reference sequence). The chain's CDR3 is CAWTFYNSPLHF. CDR3 DNA: TGTGCCTGGACCTTTTATAATTCACCCCTCCACTTT.

The V gene is TRBV6-5, the J gene TRBJ1-1, with no clear D. Germline values: CDR1 MNHEY, CDR2 SVGAGI. Trimming left V 9 bases short and J 1 base short, with 9 bases between. The CDR3 is 12 amino acids. The CDR3 region is CASQKTNTEAFF. The CDR3, as DNA: TGTGCCAGTCAGAAAACGAACACTGAAGCTTTCTTT.

The rearrangement joins TRBV4-2 to TRBJ1-5, with 7 bases that match TRBD1. Unmatched junction bases numbered 6, after V lost 0 bases and J lost 7 bases. This CDR3 region has 15 residues. CDR1 and CDR2 (germline): LGHNA, YNFKEQ. CDR3 amino acids: CASSQERQGGQPQHF. In DNA, the CDR3 is TGTGCCAGCAGCCAAGAGAGGCAGGGGGGACAGCCCCAGCATTTT.

The chain has TRBV5-1 and TRBJ2-7, with a weak D call TRBD2 (5 bases). Per germline, CDR1 SGHRS and CDR2 YFSETQ. The CDR3 consists of 15 residues. V was pared by 4 bases and J by 4 bases, with 18 bases between. The CDR3 DNA sequence: TGCGCCAGCAGCCCCGGACTGCGAGGAATGTACGAGCAGTACTTC. Protein sequence: CASSPGLRGMYEQYF.